The 17 T cell receptor beta chains reported below all come from one sample, sequenced in a study of T cells in Graves' hyperthyroidism and ophthalmopathy. The source material, RNA transcripts, was used to amplify TCR beta CDR3 regions. The TCR CDR3 was amplified in a first-round RT-PCR using the HTBI primer set. TCRdb reprocessed the multiplex PCR reads with MiXCR, giving one entry per CDR3 protein. Of 500,000 to 700,000 distinct CDR3 sequences detected, over 15% appear once; the ten largest clones hold around 19%. The sequenced material came from blood. All receptors derive from a woman younger than 35 with Graves' hyperthyroidism.

This clonotype was seen ten or more times. The gene calls are TRBV7-9 and TRBJ2-7, with 10 bases lining up with TRBD2. This CDR3 has 17 amino acids. V shed 5 bases, J shed 3 bases, and the junction held 13 bases outside the gene matches. Germline CDR1 and CDR2: SEHNR and FQNEAQ (reference sequence). CDR3 coding DNA: TGTGCCAGCAGCCGATCTGGGACTAGCGACTTGAGCTACGAGCAGTACTTC. It codes for CASSRSGTSDLSYEQYF. The full variable domain, with the rest looked up from reference TRBV7-9 and TRBJ2-7, is DTGVSQNPRHKITKRGQNVTFRCDPISEHNRLYWYRQTLGQGPEFLTYFQNEAQLEKSRLLSDRFSAERPKGSFSTLEIQRTEQGDSAMYLCASSRSGTSDLSYEQYFGPGTRLTVT.

This clonotype was counted between two and nine times. The chain couples TRBV6-1 to TRBJ1-1; D perhaps matches TRBD1 (5 bases). The V end lost 11 bases, the J end lost 5 bases, and 9 bases lay between the germline ends. From germline, CDR1 is MNHNS and CDR2 SASEGT. The CDR3 is made up of 10 amino acids. The DNA of the CDR3 is TGTGCCTCGGGGGGGACTGAAGCTTTCTTT. As protein: CASGGTEAFF.

This sequence joins TRBV20-1 and TRBJ2-1, with TRBD2 identical over 7 bases. Losses at the gene ends were 1 base for V and 2 bases for J; bases not matched to a gene: 5. The CDR3 loop spans 15 amino acids. Germline CDR1 is DFQATT and CDR2 is SNEGSKA (reference sequence). CDR3 sequence: CSARAWGGAYNEQFF. Written as DNA, the CDR3 is TGCAGTGCTAGAGCTTGGGGAGGGGCCTACAATGAGCAGTTCTTC.

This clonotype was detected ten times or more. The chain has TRBV28 and TRBJ1-1, with D possibly TRBD1 on 5 matching bases. V dropped 2 bases and J dropped 1 base, with 11 bases sitting between them. The CDR3 covers 15 residues. Germline V CDR1 and CDR2: MDHEN, SYDVKM. This CDR3 reads CASSLTTVKNTEAFF. The CDR3 DNA sequence: TGTGCCAGCAGTTTAACGACAGTAAAGAACACTGAAGCTTTCTTT.

This clonotype was recorded many times. The CDR3 protein is CSVEGLAGLAYNEQFF. Here the CDR3 DNA reads TGCAGCGTTGAGGGACTAGCGGGACTCGCCTACAATGAGCAGTTCTTC. This sequence joins TRBV29-1 and TRBJ2-1; TRBD2 matches at 13 bases. Per the germline V gene, CDR1 is SQVTM and CDR2 is ANQGSEA. V shed 3 bases and J 2 bases; nucleotides not matched to a gene: 4. The CDR3 runs to 16 residues.

Regarding this clonotype: This clone may be a read error of a much larger clone one base away. The CDR3 spells CSAGGDSYEQFF. The CDR3 coding sequence is TGCAGTGCCGGGGGGGACAGCTACGAGCAGTTCTTC. The chain joins TRBV20-1 to TRBJ2-1; tentatively, D is TRBD2 (8 bases). The CDR3 length is 12 residues. Germline CDR1 DFQATT, CDR2 SNEGSKA (reference sequence). V was trimmed by 6 bases and J by 10 bases, leaving 16 bases between them.

The chain recombines TRBV12-3 or TRBV12-4 with TRBJ2-4, with 7 bases fitting TRBD2. The ends lost 5 bases at V and 0 bases at J; junction bases unmatched: 10. CDR3 length equals 17 residues. The CDR3 protein is CASSERGGGLAKNIQYF. CDR3 bases: TGTGCCAGCAGTGAGCGGGGCGGGGGACTAGCCAAAAACATTCAGTACTTC.

This clonotype has a count of ten or more. V is TRBV18 and J is TRBJ1-1, with TRBD1 as a possible D gene (5 bases). CDR3 length: 13 residues. Trimming took 1 base from V and 7 from J, leaving 10 bases between them. In germline, CDR1 is KGHSH, CDR2 LQKENI. The CDR3: CASSPLQGGEAFF. DNA of the CDR3: TGTGCCAGCTCACCACTGCAGGGCGGTGAAGCTTTCTTT.

This clonotype was counted only a few times. This rearrangement joins TRBV7-9 to TRBJ2-1, with D hard to call. CDR1 and CDR2 (germline): SEHNR, FQNEAQ (reference sequence). The CDR3 contains 14 residues. Trimming took off 2 bases at V and 2 bases at J, with 7 bases between the two ends. Here the CDR3 reads CASSLKDPYNEQFF. Written as DNA, the CDR3 is TGTGCCAGCAGCTTAAAAGACCCCTACAATGAGCAGTTCTTC.

This clonotype has a count of ten or more. The CDR3 here is CASGGLAKNIQYF. CDR3 coding DNA: TGTGCCAGCGGAGGGCTAGCCAAAAACATTCAGTACTTC. This sequence joins TRBV2 and TRBJ2-4; possibly TRBD2 for D (6 bases). V was trimmed by 8 bases and J by 0 bases, leaving 8 bases between them. The CDR3 is 13 residues long. Germline V gene lookup returns CDR1 SNHLY and CDR2 FYNNEI.

The chain joins TRBV4-2 to TRBJ2-4, with D hard to call. The ends were cut back, 3 bases at V and 8 bases at J, with 20 bases in the middle. The CDR3 has 16 residues. Germline assignment: CDR1 LGHNA and CDR2 YNFKEQ. CDR3 coding DNA: TGTGCCAGCAGCCACGTTGGCCCGGAGCCGGATGACATTCAGTACTTC. Translation: CASSHVGPEPDDIQYF.

In this sample, this clonotype turned up a few times. V usage is TRBV29-1 and J usage is TRBJ2-5, with D perhaps TRBD2 (5 bases). CDR1 is SQVTM and CDR2 is ANQGSEA in the germline V gene. V shed 3 bases and J shed 4 bases, with 12 bases lying between them. CDR3 length: 13 residues. DNA for the CDR3: TGCAGCGTTGATGACATGGGGAGAGAGACCCAGTACTTC. It translates to CSVDDMGRETQYF.

The J gene is TRBJ1-4, the V gene TRBV27, with a possible D match to TRBD1 (5 bases). CDR3 length: 14 amino acids. Germline V CDR1 and CDR2: MNHEY, SMNVEV (reference sequence). V was pared by 6 bases and J by 8 bases, with 16 bases between. The DNA of the CDR3 is TGTGCCAGCAGGCGGGACGGCGCCGGGGAAAAACTGTTTTTT. Translated: CASRRDGAGEKLFF.

This clonotype has a count of ten or more. An end of the junction does not agree with germline; a read error may underlie this. In nucleotides, the CDR3 is TGTGCCACCAGCATGAGACTCAGCACAGATACACAGTATTTT. This sequence encodes CATSMRLSTDTQYF. The chain employs TRBV15 and TRBJ2-3; D is uncertain. There are 14 residues in the CDR3. The germline CDR1 and CDR2 sequences are LNHNV and YYDKDF (reference sequence).

This clonotype has a count of ten or more. The rearrangement uses TRBV27 and TRBJ2-2; 7 bases agree with TRBD1. CDR1 is MNHEY and CDR2 is SMNVEV in the germline V gene (reference sequence). CDR3 length equals 16 residues. V lost 4 bases, J lost 2 bases, and 7 bases stayed unmatched. CDR3 nucleotides: TGTGCCAGCAGTTCAACAGGGACAGCAAACACCGGGGAGCTGTTTTTT. As protein: CASSSTGTANTGELFF.

The genes are TRBV10-3 and TRBJ1-3; maybe TRBD1 (5 bases). The CDR3 totals 13 residues. Deletions cut 10 bases from V and 0 bases from J, with 10 bases between. From germline, CDR1 is ENHRY and CDR2 SYGVKD. CDR3 in amino acids: CATRDSSGNTIYF. CDR3 DNA: TGTGCCACCAGGGATTCCTCTGGAAACACCATATATTTT.

This clonotype was detected many times. The V call is TRBV3-1, the J call TRBJ2-2; 7 bases line up with TRBD1. The CDR3 consists of 15 residues. With 4 bases clipped from V and 2 bases from J, the junction kept 4 bases outside the gene matches. Per germline, CDR1 LGHDT and CDR2 YNNKEL (reference sequence). The DNA of the CDR3 is TGTGCCAGCAGCCCGGGACAGATTAACACCGGGGAGCTGTTTTTT. Its translation: CASSPGQINTGELFF.